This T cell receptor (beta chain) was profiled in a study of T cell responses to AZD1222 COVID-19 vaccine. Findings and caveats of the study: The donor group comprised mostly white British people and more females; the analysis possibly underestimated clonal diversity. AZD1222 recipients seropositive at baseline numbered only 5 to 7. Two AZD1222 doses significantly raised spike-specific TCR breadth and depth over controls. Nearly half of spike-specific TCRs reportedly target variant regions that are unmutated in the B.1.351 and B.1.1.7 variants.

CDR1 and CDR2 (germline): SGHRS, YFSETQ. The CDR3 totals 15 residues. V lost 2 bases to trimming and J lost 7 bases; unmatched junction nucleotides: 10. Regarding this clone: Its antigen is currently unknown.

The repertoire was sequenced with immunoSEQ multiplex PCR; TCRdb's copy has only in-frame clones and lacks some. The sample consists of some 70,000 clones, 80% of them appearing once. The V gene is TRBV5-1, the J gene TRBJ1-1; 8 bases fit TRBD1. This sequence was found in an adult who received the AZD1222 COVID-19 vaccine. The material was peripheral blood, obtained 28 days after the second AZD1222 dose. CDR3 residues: CASSLMTGAPGEAFF. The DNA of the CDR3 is TGCGCCAGCAGCTTAATGACAGGGGCTCCAGGTGAAGCTTTCTTT.